A single sample is the source of the 17 T cell receptor beta chains below, sequenced in a study of blood T cell repertoires in COVID-19. Only in-frame clones appear in the TCRdb table, and some are missing; sequencing was by immunoSEQ multiplex PCR. The sample yields about 55,000 clones, around four fifths seen once. The sequencing input was peripheral blood. These receptors were taken from an older woman with acute or convalescent COVID-19.

V is TRBV29-1 and J is TRBJ1-1, with 7 bases that match TRBD1. Germline V gene data show CDR1 as SQVTM and CDR2 as ANQGSEA. This CDR3 region has 13 residues. Trimming at V came to 6 bases and at J to 0 bases, leaving 4 bases not matched to a gene. Here the CDR3 DNA reads TGCAGCGTGACAGGGAACTTGAACACTGAAGCTTTCTTT. Translated, it gives CSVTGNLNTEAFF.

The chain carries TRBV19 and TRBJ2-7, with D unclear. Germline CDR1 and CDR2: LNHDA and SQIVND (reference sequence). V lost 4 bases to trimming and J lost 4 bases, with 14 bases between them. The CDR3 totals 14 residues. The DNA for the CDR3 is TGTGCCAGTAGTAGGGCCCTCGTGCCGTACGAGCAGTACTTC. Translation gives CASSRALVPYEQYF.

CDR3 region: CASSSDTHRATGELFF. The CDR3 bases are TGTGCCAGCAGCTCGGATACCCACAGGGCAACCGGGGAGCTGTTTTTT. J is TRBJ2-2 and V is TRBV7-3; maybe TRBD1 (6 bases). V was clipped by 4 bases and J by 5 bases, with 17 bases between them. The CDR3 consists of 16 residues. Germline V gene lookup returns CDR1 SGHTA and CDR2 FQGTGA. The full variable domain, completed using reference TRBV7-3 and TRBJ2-2, is GAGVSQTPSNKVTEKGKYVELRCDPISGHTALYWYRQSLGQGPEFLIYFQGTGAADDSGLPNDRFFAVRPEGSVSTLKIQRTERGDSAVYLCASSSDTHRATGELFFGEGSRLTVL.

The rearrangement links TRBV4-1 to TRBJ2-7; maybe TRBD1 (5 bases). V was clipped by 4 bases and J by 0 bases, with 13 bases between them. The CDR3 covers 15 residues. From germline, CDR1 is MGHRA and CDR2 YSYEKL. The CDR3 region is CASSLRQTYSYEQYF. In DNA form, the CDR3 reads TGCGCCAGCAGCCTAAGACAGACCTACTCCTACGAGCAGTACTTC.

The chain employs TRBV2 and TRBJ1-1; 8 bases are a match to TRBD1. CDR3 length equals 11 residues. Germline CDR1 SNHLY, CDR2 FYNNEI. V lost 7 bases to trimming and J lost 8 bases; unmatched junction nucleotides: 3. CDR3 in DNA: TGTGCCAGCAAAAGACAGGGGGAAGCTTTCTTT. Its translation: CASKRQGEAFF.

This chain uses TRBV5-1 with TRBJ2-1; 11 bases line up with TRBD2. CDR3 length: 15 amino acids. CDR1 and CDR2 (germline): SGHRS, YFSETQ. Trimming took 1 base from V and 7 from J; bases not matched to a gene: 4. As DNA, the CDR3 is TGCGCCAGCAGCTTGATGACTAGCGGGGAGAATGAGCAGTTCTTC. Residues: CASSLMTSGENEQFF.

The V gene is TRBV30, the J gene TRBJ1-6, with 7 bases fitting TRBD1. Germline V CDR1 and CDR2: GTSNPN, SVGIG (reference sequence). The CDR3 length is 16 residues. Losses at the gene ends were 5 bases for V and 0 bases for J; bases not matched to a gene: 7. The CDR3, as DNA: TGTGCCTGGCGGGACAGCCAGGGCTCCTATAATTCACCCCTCCACTTT. Protein sequence: CAWRDSQGSYNSPLHF.

The V call is TRBV7-2, the J call TRBJ2-1, with D unclear. V shed 0 bases and J shed 9 bases, with 3 bases lying between them. CDR3 size: 11 residues. Germline V lookup: CDR1 SGHTA, CDR2 FQGNSA. This CDR3 reads CASSLASEQFF. Written as DNA, the CDR3 is TGTGCCAGCAGCTTAGCCAGTGAGCAGTTCTTC.

This chain links TRBV4-1 with TRBJ1-5; 9 nucleotides agree with TRBD1. The CDR3 is made up of 16 amino acids. V was pared by 0 bases and J by 4 bases, with 4 bases of the junction left unmatched. Germline V gene sequence: CDR1 MGHRA, CDR2 YSYEKL. DNA for the CDR3: TGCGCCAGCAGCCAAGATACGACAGGGGGAAATCAGCCCCAGCATTTT. This sequence encodes CASSQDTTGGNQPQHF.

The CDR3 sequence is CASSEGAGNQPQHF. For the CDR3, the DNA is TGCGCCAGCAGCGAGGGGGCAGGGAATCAGCCCCAGCATTTT. The chain employs TRBV5-1 and TRBJ1-5; TRBD1 matches at 7 bases. Unmatched junction bases numbered 5, after V lost 4 bases and J lost 4 bases. The CDR3 sequence is 14 residues long. Germline V lookup: CDR1 SGHRS, CDR2 YFSETQ.

This clone has just one count. The chain recombines TRBV5-1 with TRBJ2-3; a possible D gene is TRBD1 (5 bases). This CDR3 region has 15 residues. Trimming removed 2 bases from V and 3 bases from J, with 13 bases in between. Per the germline V gene, CDR1 is SGHRS and CDR2 is YFSETQ. The CDR3 reads CASSFMSGPTDTQYF. CDR3 nucleotides: TGCGCCAGCAGCTTTATGTCAGGGCCTACAGATACGCAGTATTTT.

V is TRBV6-5 and J is TRBJ1-2; D perhaps matches TRBD1 (5 bases). CDR3 length equals 13 residues. The germline CDR1 and CDR2 sequences are MNHEY and SVGAGI. V shed 8 bases and J shed 0 bases, with 10 bases lying between them. CDR3 sequence: CASADRANYGYTF. The CDR3 nucleotides are TGTGCCAGCGCCGACAGAGCTAACTATGGCTACACCTTC.

This chain connects TRBV7-8 to TRBJ1-2; 9 bases agree with TRBD1. Germline CDR1 and CDR2: SGHVS and FQNEAQ. The V gene end was trimmed by 9 bases and the J gene end by 7 bases; junction bases not matched to a gene: 12. This CDR3 region has 14 residues. The CDR3 bases are TGTGCCAGTGAACAGGGGGCGAATCTTGGTGGCTACACCTTC. Protein sequence: CASEQGANLGGYTF.

The chain employs TRBV10-3 and TRBJ2-3; D may be TRBD2 (6 bases). This CDR3 spans 17 amino acids. CDR1 ENHRY and CDR2 SYGVKD come from the germline V gene. Trimming took 0 bases from V and 0 from J, leaving 13 bases between them. The CDR3 loop reads CAISESIRRGSTDTQYF. In nucleotides, the CDR3 is TGTGCCATCAGTGAGTCAATACGGCGGGGTAGCACAGATACGCAGTATTTT.

The chain joins TRBV25-1 to TRBJ1-5, with a possible D match to TRBD1 (5 bases). CDR3 length equals 16 residues. The V end lost 1 base, the J end lost 4 bases, and 14 bases lay between the germline ends. From germline, CDR1 is MGHDK and CDR2 SYGVNS. The DNA for the CDR3 is TGTGCCAGCAGTGAATGGGGGTGGGGAGGGAATCAGCCCCAGCATTTT. Translated, it gives CASSEWGWGGNQPQHF.

This clone was found a few times. This chain uses TRBV19 with TRBJ1-6, with a tentative D call TRBD1 (6 bases). CDR3 size: 14 residues. V was clipped by 7 bases and J by 14 bases, with 21 bases between them. The germline V gene has CDR1 LNHDA and CDR2 SQIVND (reference sequence). The CDR3 spells CASTPTGSSMSLHF. CDR3 bases: TGTGCCAGTACCCCGACAGGTTCTTCCATGTCCCTCCACTTT.

This sequence joins TRBV11-2 and TRBJ2-7; 7 bases line up with TRBD1. Germline CDR1 and CDR2: SGHAT and FQNNGV. Losses at the gene ends were 4 bases for V and 7 bases for J; bases not matched to a gene: 7. This CDR3 is built from 13 residues. The CDR3 nucleotides read TGTGCCAGCAGCTATGGACAGGCCCTAGAGCAGTACTTC. Translating it yields CASSYGQALEQYF.